This TCR beta chain was documented in a study of shared clonotypes between healthy human individuals. This CDR3 has 16 amino acids. Germline values: CDR1 SGHAT, CDR2 FQNNGV. V shed 0 bases and J 5 bases; nucleotides not matched to a gene: 8. Sorted-subset replicate PCRs used approximately 180 ng of genomic DNA. This amount corresponded to 30,000 to 35,000 T cell genomes. Profiling relied on immunoSEQ multiplex PCR, and the TCRdb table lists in-frame clones only, not all of them. The sample has around 300,000 clones, around nine tenths seen once. This chain connects TRBV11-2 to TRBJ2-5; 8 nucleotides agree with TRBD2. This TCR was sampled from a man between 18 and 35 years old in good health. The sample was memory CD8+ T cells sorted from blood. Subset described: CD45RO+ cells pooled with CCR7-negative TemRA cells. The DNA for the CDR3 is TGTGCCAGCAGCTTAGAGGCGGGGGGCATCGGGGAGACCCAGTACTTC. This encodes CASSLEAGGIGETQYF.